The TCR beta chain under discussion was sequenced for a study of CD8+ T cells in alopecia areata. Overall study context: Each day, treated patients took oral tofacitinib twice, at 5 to 10 mg per dose. Study results and limitations: It was lesional scalp, especially alopecia totalis/universalis, that showed higher clonality than normal scalp.

A remark on this clone: The antigen remains unidentified.

Sequencing used cDNA as its template, made by extracting RNA and reverse transcribing it. Profiled with immunoSEQ multiplex PCR; TCRdb holds only in-frame clones, not every one. The table lists roughly 13,000 clones, 45% to 60% of them singletons, with about 11% in the top ten. Those with alopecia areata gave lesional scalp punch biopsies and peripheral blood. The V gene lost 5 bases and the J gene lost 5 bases, with 16 bases spanning the gap. This CDR3 spans 15 amino acids. The germline CDR1 and CDR2 sequences are MNHNS and SASEGT. The source was skin, collected at week 0. The clonotype originates from a human donor with alopecia areata. The chain uses TRBV6-1 and TRBJ1-5, with D perhaps matching TRBD1 (6 bases). In DNA form, the CDR3 reads TGTGCCAGCAGTCCGCCGAGGGGGGGGTATCAGCCCCAGCATTTT. Its protein product is CASSPPRGGYQPQHF.